Below are 27 T cell receptor beta chains sequenced from a single sample in a study of blood T cell repertoires in COVID-19. Here immunoSEQ multiplex PCR was the method, and the copy in TCRdb shows in-frame clones only, minus some. The sample shows around 300,000 clones, 70% to 90% of them seen only once. Sequenced sample: peripheral blood. These receptors all come from a human donor in a cohort sampled during active COVID-19.

The chain recombines TRBV5-1 with TRBJ2-6, with D possibly TRBD1 on 6 matching bases. CDR1 is SGHRS, CDR2 YFSETQ, per germline. V dropped 0 bases and J dropped 2 bases, with 6 bases sitting between them. This CDR3 region has 15 residues. The CDR3, as DNA: TGCGCCAGCAGCTTGGGGGGGCCTGGGGCCAACGTCCTGACTTTC. Protein sequence: CASSLGGPGANVLTF.

The chain uses TRBV6-4 and TRBJ2-3; tentative D call: TRBD2 (6 bases). Per germline, CDR1 MRHNA and CDR2 SNTAGT. Trimming removed 6 bases from V and 3 bases from J, with 10 bases in between. This CDR3 has 13 amino acids. The CDR3 DNA sequence: TGTGCCAGCAGCATCGGGGGTACAGATACGCAGTATTTT. This gives the protein CASSIGGTDTQYF.

The J gene is TRBJ2-7, the V gene TRBV11-2; 11 nucleotides line up with TRBD2. Germline-derived CDR1 and CDR2 are SGHAT and FQNNGV. The length of the CDR3 is 18 residues. J gave up 3 bases and V 1 base, and 11 bases lay outside the gene matches. The CDR3: CASSLGLAGGYVDYEQYF. The CDR3 nucleotides are TGTGCCAGCAGCTTAGGCTTAGCGGGGGGGTACGTTGACTACGAGCAGTACTTC. Based on the CDR3 plus reference TRBV11-2 and TRBJ2-7, the full variable domain is EAGVAQSPRYKIIEKRQSVAFWCNPISGHATLYWYQQILGQGPKLLIQFQNNGVVDDSQLPKDRFSAERLKGVDSTLKIQPAKLEDSAVYLCASSLGLAGGYVDYEQYFGPGTRLTVT.

The rearrangement links TRBV7-3 to TRBJ2-1, with D tentatively TRBD2 (6 bases). Trimming took off 2 bases at V and 4 bases at J, with 9 bases between the two ends. The CDR3 is 14 residues long. The germline V gene encodes CDR1 SGHTA and CDR2 FQGTGA. CDR3 protein: CASSLRSGYNEQFF. The CDR3 DNA reads TGTGCCAGCAGCTTACGTAGCGGTTACAATGAGCAGTTCTTC.

The V call is TRBV19, the J call TRBJ1-2; perhaps TRBD1 as D (5 bases). Trimming shortened V by 1 base and J by 4 bases, and 7 bases separated the two germline ends. CDR1 is LNHDA and CDR2 is SQIVND in the germline V gene (reference sequence). CDR3 length: 13 residues. CDR3 protein: CASSIGQTYGYTF. The DNA of the CDR3 is TGTGCCAGTAGTATAGGACAGACCTATGGCTACACCTTC.

This clone was seen just once. The chain is built from TRBV20-1 and TRBJ2-5; D is undetermined. CDR3 length: 10 amino acids. Per the germline V gene, CDR1 is DFQATT and CDR2 is SNEGSKA (reference sequence). V lost 3 bases and J lost 10, with 9 bases in between. The CDR3 reads CSASPRDQYF. CDR3 in DNA: TGCAGTGCTAGCCCCCGCGACCAGTACTTC.

The V gene is TRBV29-1, the J gene TRBJ2-1; TRBD2 agrees at 9 bases. This CDR3 is 14 amino acids long. Germline CDR1 SQVTM, CDR2 ANQGSEA. J gave up 5 bases and V 6 bases, and 8 bases lay outside the gene matches. CDR3 in DNA: TGCAGCGTCCTACTCGAGCGGGGGGACAATGAGCAGTTCTTC. Translated: CSVLLERGDNEQFF.

The sample holds a few counts of this clone. V gene TRBV5-6 combines with J gene TRBJ2-1; possibly TRBD1 for D (6 bases). V was shortened by 4 bases and J by 6 bases, with 20 bases between the two germline ends. This CDR3 contains 16 residues. Germline loops: CDR1 SGHDT, CDR2 YYEEEE. The CDR3 nucleotides read TGTGCCAGCAGCGACGGACAGCTGACACCAACCAATGAGCAGTTCTTC. Protein product: CASSDGQLTPTNEQFF.

This rearrangement joins TRBV4-1 to TRBJ2-7, with 16 bases that match TRBD2. This CDR3 is 14 amino acids long. Germline trimming cut 7 bases from V and 11 bases from J; bases unmatched to any gene: 8. The germline V gene encodes CDR1 MGHRA and CDR2 YSYEKL. For the CDR3, the DNA is TGCGCCAGCACCCCCCTGGGACTAGCGGGGGGGAAGTACTTC. It specifies CASTPLGLAGGKYF.

Only a few counts were recorded for this clone. V is TRBV6-1 and J is TRBJ2-5, with 7 positions matching TRBD1. The CDR3 consists of 14 residues. Unmatched junction bases numbered 7, after V lost 3 bases and J lost 6 bases. The germline gives CDR1 MNHNS, CDR2 SASEGT. The CDR3 protein is CASSDLGGGKTQYF. The DNA of the CDR3 is TGTGCCAGCAGTGACCTAGGGGGCGGAAAGACCCAGTACTTC.

V gene TRBV10-1 combines with J gene TRBJ2-5, with 7 bases fitting TRBD1. The ends lost 6 bases at V and 3 bases at J; junction bases unmatched: 4. This CDR3 contains 13 residues. CDR1 is WNHNN and CDR2 is SYGVQD in the germline V gene (reference sequence). CDR3 loop: CASSGTVKETQYF. The CDR3 DNA reads TGCGCCAGCAGCGGGACAGTCAAAGAGACCCAGTACTTC.

J is TRBJ1-1 and V is TRBV9, with D maybe TRBD1 (5 bases). Trimming shortened V by 0 bases and J by 4 bases, and 10 bases separated the two germline ends. Germline V gene lookup returns CDR1 SGDLS and CDR2 YYNGEE. CDR3 size: 14 residues. Here the CDR3 DNA reads TGTGCCAGCAGCGTAGCCGGGGGTGGCACTGAAGCTTTCTTT. It yields the protein CASSVAGGGTEAFF.

V usage is TRBV6-4 and J usage is TRBJ1-3, with D possibly matching TRBD1 (6 bases). Trimming left V 9 bases short and J 0 bases short, with 15 bases between. CDR3 size: 15 residues. Per germline, CDR1 MRHNA and CDR2 SNTAGT. CDR3 nucleotides: TGTGCCAGGAAAAACAGGGTCCACTCTGGAAACACCATATATTTT. Its translation: CARKNRVHSGNTIYF.

This clone was seen a handful of times. The chain joins TRBV23-1 to TRBJ1-1, with TRBD1 matching 8 bases. TRBV23-1 falls under the ORF class, with uncertain function. V was clipped by 3 bases and J by 0 bases; unmatched bases: 6. The CDR3 is 16 residues long. The CDR3 DNA reads as TGCGCCAGCAGTCACGGGACAGGCCCTTTGAACACTGAAGCTTTCTTT. This codes for CASSHGTGPLNTEAFF.

Only a few counts were recorded for this clone. This sequence joins TRBV19 and TRBJ2-7, with unresolved D. The CDR3 totals 16 residues. Trimming removed 6 bases from V and 3 bases from J, with 21 bases in between. The V gene's germline CDR1 is LNHDA and CDR2 SQIVND (reference sequence). The CDR3 is CASSGRLANRYYEQYF. The CDR3 DNA is TGTGCCAGTAGCGGAAGGTTAGCCAACCGTTACTACGAGCAGTACTTC.

In this sample, this clone turned up a few times. The chain carries TRBV7-3 and TRBJ1-1; D gene ambiguous. V lost 1 base, J lost 1 base, and 4 bases lay in between. CDR3 length equals 13 residues. Germline V gene sequence: CDR1 SGHTA, CDR2 FQGTGA. CDR3 region: CASSLIENTEAFF. The CDR3 DNA reads TGTGCCAGCAGCTTAATAGAGAACACTGAAGCTTTCTTT.

The J gene is TRBJ1-2, the V gene TRBV10-3; D might be TRBD1 (6 bases). The CDR3 loop spans 14 amino acids. Trimming took 6 bases from V and 8 from J, leaving 19 bases between them. Per the germline V gene, CDR1 is ENHRY and CDR2 is SYGVKD. CDR3 residues: CAIRAGTTSGGYTF. The CDR3 DNA reads as TGTGCCATCAGGGCCGGGACAACAAGTGGAGGCTACACCTTC.

The chain joins TRBV5-1 to TRBJ2-2; D not resolved. Trimming cost V 0 bases and J 0 bases, with 9 bases left between them. Germline CDR1 SGHRS, CDR2 YFSETQ. The CDR3 is 16 amino acids. CDR3 DNA: TGCGCCAGCAGCTTGGAACAGCTTGCGAACACCGGGGAGCTGTTTTTT. This sequence encodes CASSLEQLANTGELFF.

This chain connects TRBV18 to TRBJ2-3; 7 bases map to TRBD1. The CDR3 spans 14 residues. Germline CDR1 KGHSH, CDR2 LQKENI. V lost 2 bases to trimming and J lost 3 bases; unmatched junction nucleotides: 2. Here the CDR3 reads CASSPTGVTDTQYF. The CDR3 DNA reads as TGTGCCAGCTCACCAACAGGGGTTACAGATACGCAGTATTTT.

CDR3 protein: CSASGTFGGYTF. The DNA for the CDR3 is TGCAGTGCTAGTGGGACATTCGGCGGCTACACCTTC. The J gene is TRBJ1-2, the V gene TRBV20-1; TRBD1 is a possible D gene (6 bases). Germline lookup yields CDR1 DFQATT and CDR2 SNEGSKA (reference sequence). Trimming removed 3 bases from V and 8 bases from J, with 13 bases in between. This CDR3 has 12 residues.

DNA for the CDR3: TGTGCCAGCACCCAGGGCCCTGGACAGGGACAGTACTTC. Its protein product is CASTQGPGQGQYF. The chain employs TRBV7-3 and TRBJ2-4, with 8 bases aligning to TRBD1. The CDR3 is made up of 13 amino acids. J was trimmed by 13 bases and V by 7 bases; bases with no gene match: 12. CDR1 and CDR2 (germline): SGHTA, FQGTGA.

The rearrangement uses TRBV28 and TRBJ2-2, with TRBD2 matching 12 bases. The CDR3 extends over 18 amino acids. The J segment lost 3 bases and the V segment lost 5 bases, leaving 10 bases of the junction unmatched. CDR1 and CDR2 (germline): MDHEN, SYDVKM. The chain's CDR3 is CASSLYLAGGRYTGELFF. The CDR3 DNA sequence: TGTGCCAGCAGTCTCTATCTAGCGGGGGGGCGGTACACCGGGGAGCTGTTTTTT.

The J gene is TRBJ1-4, the V gene TRBV5-4; 8 bases match TRBD1. The V segment lost 4 bases and the J segment 5 bases; nucleotides outside the gene matches: 10. Per the germline V gene, CDR1 is SGHNT and CDR2 is YYREEE (reference sequence). The CDR3 is made up of 16 amino acids. The DNA for the CDR3 is TGTGCCAGCAGCCGAGCTCGGACAGGGAAAAATGAAAAACTGTTTTTT. Protein product: CASSRARTGKNEKLFF.

This clone showed up just once. The V and J genes are TRBV24-1 and TRBJ2-2, with 9 positions matching TRBD2. Trimming took 12 bases from V and 4 from J; bases not matched to a gene: 8. CDR1 and CDR2 (germline): KGHDR, SFDVKD. The length of the CDR3 is 14 residues. The CDR3 bases are TGTGCCGTAGGTGGGACTAGCCTCACCGGGGAGCTGTTTTTT. It is translated as CAVGGTSLTGELFF.

This sequence joins TRBV30 and TRBJ2-7, with 12 bases aligning to TRBD1. Germline CDR1 reads GTSNPN; CDR2 reads SVGIG (reference sequence). The CDR3 is made up of 14 amino acids. The DNA for the CDR3 is TGTGCGACGGATACGGGACAGGGGGCGAGGGAGCAGTACTTC. This sequence encodes CATDTGQGAREQYF.

This clone was recorded once. This chain joins TRBV7-2 and TRBJ1-2; tentatively, D is TRBD1 (5 bases). The germline V gene encodes CDR1 SGHTA and CDR2 FQGNSA. V lost 6 bases and J 3 bases, leaving 14 bases between the germline ends. CDR3 length equals 14 residues. The CDR3 spells CASRPIGVYYGYTF. In DNA form, the CDR3 reads TGTGCCAGCAGACCGATAGGGGTCTACTATGGCTACACCTTC.

The chain couples TRBV25-1 to TRBJ1-1; D unclear. Germline V gene lookup returns CDR1 MGHDK and CDR2 SYGVNS. Trimming shortened V by 2 bases and J by 5 bases, and 9 bases separated the two germline ends. CDR3 length equals 13 residues. DNA of the CDR3: TGTGCCAGCAGTGAAGTGAGGGAGACTGAAGCTTTCTTT. It translates to CASSEVRETEAFF.